A selection of T cell receptor beta chains follows, all from one sample in a study of Graves' ophthalmopathy and Graves' hyperthyroidism. One entry per CDR3 protein results from TCRdb running MiXCR on the multiplex PCR reads. The sample has a few hundred thousand distinct CDR3 sequences, 17% seen once; the top ten hold 2% to 3%. Sample: peripheral blood. These receptors all come from an adult woman with stable Graves' hyperthyroidism. The CDR3 runs from the conserved cysteine through the conserved F or W. A D gene is named only where the DNA matches it firmly. Rows give clone size only sometimes, using once, few, many, or a class for an expanded clone.

TRBV12-3/TRBV12-4	TRBJ2-7	many	NA	TGTGCCAGCAGTTTAGACGGACAATCCTACGAGCAGTACTTC	CASSLDGQSYEQYF
TRBV6-5	TRBJ2-7	many	TRBD1	TGTGCCAGCAGTTACACGGTCCCGGGACAGGGATCCTACGAGCAGTACTTC	CASSYTVPGQGSYEQYF
TRBV7-6	TRBJ2-7	NA	NA	TGTGCCAGCAGCCCCTTCAGGGCAGGGAGCTCCTACGAGCAGTACTTC	CASSPFRAGSSYEQYF
TRBV5-1	TRBJ1-1	many	NA	TGCGCCAGCAGCCAACAGTCCATGAACACTGAAGCTTTCTTT	CASSQQSMNTEAFF
TRBV28	TRBJ2-5	many	NA	TGTGCCAGCAGTTTAGGGACCCGATTCGGGCCCCAAGAGACCCAGTACTTC	CASSLGTRFGPQETQYF
TRBV7-9	TRBJ1-1	NA	NA	TGTGCCAGCAGCTTAGCTCGGGGCATGAACACTGAAGCTTTCTTT	CASSLARGMNTEAFF
TRBV4-1	TRBJ2-5	NA	NA	TGCGCCAGCAGCCAAGCCCCCACAGCCCAAGAGACCCAGTACTTC	CASSQAPTAQETQYF
TRBV20-1	TRBJ1-5	many	NA	TGCAGTGCTATTCGGGGGAATCAGCCCCAGCATTTT	CSAIRGNQPQHF
TRBV15	TRBJ1-6	NA	NA	TGTGCCACCAGCAGCAGCGGGGAGCTTTCACCCCTCCACTTT	CATSSSGELSPLHF
TRBV12-5	TRBJ2-5	many	NA	TGTGCTAGTGGTTTCGGGCAAATCCAAGAGACCCAGTACTTC	CASGFGQIQETQYF
TRBV29-1	TRBJ2-2	few	TRBD2	TGCAGCGTAGCGGGGACTAGCGGGCCGCTCACCGGGGAGCTGTTTTTT	CSVAGTSGPLTGELFF
TRBV27	TRBJ1-2	few	TRBD1	TGTGCCAGCAGTACTCGGACAGGATCGGTAGTAAACTATGGCTACACCTTC	CASSTRTGSVVNYGYTF
TRBV27	TRBJ1-1	many	NA	TGTGCCAGCAGTCGACCAGGGGCATCCACTGAAGCTTTCTTT	CASSRPGASTEAFF
TRBV4-3	TRBJ2-7	many	NA	TGCGCCAGCAGCCAAGATCCGAGCGGAAGCTCCTACGAGCAGTACTTC	CASSQDPSGSSYEQYF
TRBV6-1	TRBJ2-5	many	NA	TGTGCCAGCAGTGAAGCTCGCAGACCGCTACAAGAGACCCAGTACTTC	CASSEARRPLQETQYF
TRBV5-1	TRBJ2-2	many	NA	TGCGCCAGCAGCTTGGGTAATATGAACACCGGGGAGCTGTTTTTT	CASSLGNMNTGELFF
TRBV2	TRBJ2-2	many	TRBD2	TGTGCCAGCAGGACACCTAGCGGGAGGGCCGGCGGGGAGCTGTTTTTT	CASRTPSGRAGGELFF
TRBV11-1	TRBJ2-2	NA	TRBD2	TGTGCCAGCAGCAGGAAACGGGAGGGGAGCACCGGGGAGCTGTTTTTT	CASSRKREGSTGELFF
TRBV5-1	TRBJ1-6	many	TRBD1	TGCGCCAGCAGCTTGGCGGGGACAGCGAGACTTAATTCACCCCTCCACTTT	CASSLAGTARLNSPLHF
TRBV11-1	TRBJ2-2	NA	TRBD1	TGTGCCAGCAGCCTGTCGACAGGGGAGGACACCGGGGAGCTGTTTTTT	CASSLSTGEDTGELFF
TRBV12-3/TRBV12-4	TRBJ1-2	many	TRBD1	TGTGCCAGCAGTTGGACAGGGTCGCGTGGCTACACCTTC	CASSWTGSRGYTF
TRBV5-4	TRBJ2-7	few	NA	TGTGCCAGCAGCTTATTGGGGCAGGACTACGAGCAGTACTTC	CASSLLGQDYEQYF
TRBV4-1	TRBJ2-7	NA	TRBD2	TGCGCCAGCTCCCCCTTGGTAGCGGGAGGTTACGAGCAGTACTTC	CASSPLVAGGYEQYF
TRBV18	TRBJ1-2	many	TRBD1	TGTGCCAGCTCACCTTTACAGGGGGCTGAGGGCTACACCTTC	CASSPLQGAEGYTF